This TCR beta chain is from a study of shared clonotypes between healthy human individuals (dated by TCRdb to the early 2020s). About the investigation overall: The cohort comprised a couple of women and a few men aged 18 to 49 years. For each donor, three plates each were used for CD4 naive and CD4 memory, two plates were used for CD8 naive, and one plate was used for CD8 memory. To estimate repertoire size and how much clonotype sharing occurs between individuals, the study deeply sequenced the blood TCR repertoires of five healthy adults. Libraries were prepared and TCR repertoires were sequenced by different laboratories using diverse techniques, in order to increase sequencing depth and limit assay-specific biases. Per donor, leukapheresis produced somewhere between about 0.9 and 9.5 billion PBMCs. Overall study outcomes, separate from this receptor: Incomplete sequencing was indicated by rarefaction of sorted-subset datasets, despite the large sequencing depth. Because the study included only a small number of donors, the genetic and exposure-history diversity represented was limited. Roughly 5.2% of naive CD4, 3.5% of naive CD8, roughly 2.4% of memory CD4, and over 0.35% of memory CD8 clonotypes were shared across several donors. Sampling was restricted to blood, and TCR repertoires in tissue are likely to differ from TCR repertoires in blood. Estimated clonotype richness was generally larger for naive than for memory subsets. Pairwise subsampling led to the expectation that sequencing depth would affect the degree of clonotype sharing among donors. Compared with non-shared clonotypes, clonotypes shared by all four sorted-subset donors had higher generation probabilities.

The CDR3 has 14 amino acids, counting the end cysteine and phenylalanine. Only the CDR3 part of the read is kept: 42 bases, read in frame from the first base. V was cut back by 2 bases and J by 4 bases, leaving a gap of 9 bases between them. The germline V gene yields SGHDT for CDR1 and YYEEEE for CDR2. TCR CDR3 regions were amplified from genomic DNA by multiplex PCR using the deep immunoSEQ assay. Genomic DNA extracted from each cell subset was distributed evenly over all wells of several immunoSEQ 96-well plates, and each plate served as one replicate. For sorted subsets, each replicate PCR was loaded with approximately 200 ng genomic DNA, equivalent to approximately 33,000 T cell genomes. The purified libraries were quantified using a Qubit 3.0 fluorometer, sized with a Bioanalyzer 2100, and then quantified again using the KAPA Library Quantification kit. Every immunoSEQ 96-well plate was sequenced on a dedicated single-read 150-cycle Illumina NextSeq 550 flow cell. The published analysis was carried out like this. Because the immunoSEQ output held only junctional sequences and lacked quality scores, the filtering could not match the filtering applied to full-length reads. Sequences were annotated with PyIR, a Python wrapper for IgBLAST v1.9, using IMGT germline references to assign V/J genes and CDR3. Reads were filtered out if the reads had weak V/J assignments (E-value above 1e-6), no CDR3, stop codons, out-of-frame junctions, or ambiguous translated residues. A V3J clonotype was defined by an identical inferred V gene, J gene, and CDR3 amino acid sequence. The percentage overlap between two repertoires was calculated by dividing the number of shared unique clonotypes by the size of the smaller repertoire. RTK rarefaction, the Chao1 estimator, and Recon v2.1 estimates of unobserved clonotypes were used to assess repertoire richness. Generation probabilities were computed with OLGA for all TCRbeta clonotypes obtained by the gDNA method from a handful of donors. This is the immuneACCESS table as TCRdb keeps it, with only in-frame sequences that have V and J called. A part of the clones is gone; compared with another copy, unresolved V genes explain less than half, and the rest is unexplained. V and J calls and clone size are as listed in that table; D and trimming were resolved from the DNA. This sample gives around 2.3 million clones in total; about 94% of them show up just once. The ten largest account for less than 0.15% of the sample.

A word on this clone: The specificity of this receptor is unknown. No clone much larger than this one lies a single base away; base qualities are absent.

The donors were healthy, HIV-negative adults with no recently reported acute infections or vaccinations. Every donor was a Caucasian adult residing in Nashville, Tennessee, USA. CD4+ T cells were enriched by magnetic negative selection; naive cells were then positively selected on CD45RA, and the negative fraction formed the memory subset. Blood was collected by leukapheresis, and PBMCs were isolated by Ficoll-Histopaque density gradient centrifugation and then cryopreserved in liquid nitrogen vapor phase. Analytical flow cytometry was used to check the purity and quantity of every magnetically sorted T cell population. Genomic DNA was isolated from every sorted fraction and measured by UV absorbance on a Nanodrop 2000c.

Recombination linked TRBV5-6 to TRBJ2-2; a tentative D match to TRBD1 spans 5 bases. This TCR came from a man between 18 and 29 years old in good health. Material: naive CD4+ T cells sorted from blood. The cell subset or site label corresponds to: CD45RA+ positively selected. The sequenced DNA: TGTGCCAGCAGCTTTCCTGGGGCCACCGGGGAGCTGTTTTTT. Translation gives CASSFPGATGELFF.